The 6 T cell receptor beta chains below all came from one sample that was sequenced in a study of T and B cells in COVID-19 patients. TRB was amplified from about 250-500 ng of blood genomic DNA. Multiplex PCR with BIOMED2 TRB-A/B primer pools amplified TRB rearrangements. TCRdb re-called the multiplex PCR reads with MiXCR, one entry per CDR3 protein. The sample contains around 2,200 distinct CDR3 sequences, 20% to 25% of which appear only once. The source material was blood. These receptors were taken from a human donor with active COVID-19.

The J gene is TRBJ1-1, the V gene TRBV7-9; D is unclear. The CDR3 runs to 11 residues. Germline V CDR1 and CDR2: SEHNR, FQNEAQ (reference sequence). Trimming shortened V by 11 bases and J by 6 bases, and 13 bases separated the two germline ends. The CDR3 sequence is CALTLGAEAFF. CDR3 coding DNA: TGTGCCCTGACATTAGGCGCTGAAGCTTTCTTT.

The gene calls are TRBV30 and TRBJ1-4, with D possibly matching TRBD1 (5 bases). The CDR3 runs 13 residues. Trimming shortened V by 5 bases and J by 6 bases, and 13 bases separated the two germline ends. The germline V gene encodes CDR1 GTSNPN and CDR2 SVGIG (reference sequence). This CDR3 reads CAWHRGIDEKLFF. As DNA, the CDR3 is TGTGCCTGGCACCGGGGGATTGATGAAAAACTGTTTTTT.

This clonotype is medium-sized. This chain links TRBV19 with TRBJ1-1; weak D call: TRBD1 (6 bases). V was trimmed by 5 bases and J by 3 bases, leaving 10 bases between them. CDR3 length: 13 amino acids. Germline V gives CDR1 LNHDA, CDR2 SQIVND (reference sequence). CDR3 sequence reads: CASSWTEDTEAFF. For the CDR3, the DNA is TGTGCCAGTAGTTGGACAGAGGACACTGAAGCTTTCTTT.

This clonotype was recorded a few times. This chain uses TRBV20-1 with TRBJ2-7; the D gene is possibly TRBD2 (5 bases). The CDR3 is 13 amino acids. Germline V gene data show CDR1 as DFQATT and CDR2 as SNEGSKA (reference sequence). The germline V and J ends were trimmed by 5 bases and 1 base, with 12 bases remaining between them. The CDR3 is CSAYKADSYEQYF. CDR3 nucleotide sequence: TGCAGTGCTTACAAAGCGGATTCCTACGAGCAGTACTTC.

This clonotype rates as medium-sized. The V gene is TRBV12-3 or TRBV12-4, the J gene TRBJ1-4, with D perhaps matching TRBD1 (6 bases). The germline V and J ends were trimmed by 2 bases and 7 bases, with 11 bases remaining between them. The CDR3 contains 14 residues. In DNA, the CDR3 is TGTGCCAGCAGTTTAATCGGGGGGGCTGAAAAACTGTTTTTT. The encoded protein is CASSLIGGAEKLFF.

By its share, this clonotype is large (0.1 to 1%). This chain joins TRBV29-1 and TRBJ2-2; D not certain. Per the germline V gene, CDR1 is SQVTM and CDR2 is ANQGSEA. This CDR3 spans 14 amino acids. The V and J ends lost 5 bases and 0 bases respectively, with 10 bases between them. The CDR3 region is CSVLPDANTGELFF. The CDR3 DNA reads as TGCAGCGTTCTTCCCGACGCGAACACCGGGGAGCTGTTTTTT.